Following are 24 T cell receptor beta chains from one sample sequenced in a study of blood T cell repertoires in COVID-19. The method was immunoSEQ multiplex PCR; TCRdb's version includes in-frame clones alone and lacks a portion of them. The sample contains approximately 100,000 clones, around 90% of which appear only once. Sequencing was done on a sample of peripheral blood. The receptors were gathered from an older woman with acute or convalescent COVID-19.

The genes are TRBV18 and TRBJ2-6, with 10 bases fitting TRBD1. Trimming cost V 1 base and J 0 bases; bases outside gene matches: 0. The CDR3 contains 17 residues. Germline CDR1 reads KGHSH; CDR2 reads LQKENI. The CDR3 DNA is TGTGCCAGCTCACCACGGACAGGGGGCTCTGGGGCCAACGTCCTGACTTTC. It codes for CASSPRTGGSGANVLTF.

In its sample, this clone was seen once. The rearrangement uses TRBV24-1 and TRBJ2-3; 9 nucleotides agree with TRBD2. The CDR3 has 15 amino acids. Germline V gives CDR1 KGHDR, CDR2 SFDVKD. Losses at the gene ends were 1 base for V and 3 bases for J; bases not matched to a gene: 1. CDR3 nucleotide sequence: TGTGCCACCAGTGATTTTACTAGCGGGACAGATACGCAGTATTTT. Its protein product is CATSDFTSGTDTQYF.

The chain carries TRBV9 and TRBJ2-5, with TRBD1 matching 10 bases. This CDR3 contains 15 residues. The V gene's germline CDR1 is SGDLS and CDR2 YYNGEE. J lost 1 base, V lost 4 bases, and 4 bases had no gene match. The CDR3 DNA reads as TGTGCCAGCAGCTGGGGGACAGGGGTCCAAGAGACCCAGTACTTC. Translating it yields CASSWGTGVQETQYF.

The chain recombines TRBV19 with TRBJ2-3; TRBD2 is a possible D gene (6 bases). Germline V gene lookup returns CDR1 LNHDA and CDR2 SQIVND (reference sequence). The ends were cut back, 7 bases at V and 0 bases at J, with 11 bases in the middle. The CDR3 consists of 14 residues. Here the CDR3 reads CASTAGLSTDTQYF. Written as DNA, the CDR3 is TGTGCCAGTACGGCGGGGCTGAGCACAGATACGCAGTATTTT.

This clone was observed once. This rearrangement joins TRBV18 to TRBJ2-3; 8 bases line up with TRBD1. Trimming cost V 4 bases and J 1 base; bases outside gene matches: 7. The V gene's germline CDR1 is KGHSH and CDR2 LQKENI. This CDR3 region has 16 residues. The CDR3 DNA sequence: TGTGCCAGCTCACTGGGAACAGGGGGTCGCACAGATACGCAGTATTTT. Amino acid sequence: CASSLGTGGRTDTQYF.

The CDR3 loop is CASGTSPGNTIYF. In DNA, the CDR3 is TGTGCCAGCGGGACATCTCCTGGAAACACCATATATTTT. This chain uses TRBV6-1 with TRBJ1-3, with D perhaps TRBD1 (6 bases). V was cut by 8 bases and J by 2 bases, with 10 bases left in between. CDR3 length: 13 residues. Per the germline V gene, CDR1 is MNHNS and CDR2 is SASEGT.

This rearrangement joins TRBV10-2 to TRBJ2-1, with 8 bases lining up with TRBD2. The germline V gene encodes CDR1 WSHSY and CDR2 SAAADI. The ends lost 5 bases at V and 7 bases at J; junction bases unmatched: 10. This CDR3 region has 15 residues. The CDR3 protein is CASSISGRVKNEQFF. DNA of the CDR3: TGCGCCAGCAGTATCAGCGGGAGAGTAAAAAATGAGCAGTTCTTC.

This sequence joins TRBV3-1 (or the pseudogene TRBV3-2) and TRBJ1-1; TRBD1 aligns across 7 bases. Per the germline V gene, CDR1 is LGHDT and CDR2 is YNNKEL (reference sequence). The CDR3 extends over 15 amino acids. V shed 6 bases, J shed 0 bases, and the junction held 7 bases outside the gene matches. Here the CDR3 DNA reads TGTGCCAGCAGTCTGGGACAGCACATGAACACTGAAGCTTTCTTT. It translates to CASSLGQHMNTEAFF.

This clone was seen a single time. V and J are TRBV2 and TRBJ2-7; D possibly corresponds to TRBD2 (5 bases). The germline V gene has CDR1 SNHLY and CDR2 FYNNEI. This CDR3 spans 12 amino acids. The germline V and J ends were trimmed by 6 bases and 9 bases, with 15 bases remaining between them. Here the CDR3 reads CASRPLGSRQYF. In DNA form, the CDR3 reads TGTGCCAGCAGACCACTAGGAAGTAGGCAGTACTTC.

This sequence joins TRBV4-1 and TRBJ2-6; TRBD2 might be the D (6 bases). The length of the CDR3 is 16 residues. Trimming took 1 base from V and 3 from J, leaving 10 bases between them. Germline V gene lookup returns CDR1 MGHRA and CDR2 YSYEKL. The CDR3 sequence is CASSQVLGGGANVLTF. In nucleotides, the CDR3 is TGCGCCAGCAGCCAAGTGCTGGGAGGTGGGGCCAACGTCCTGACTTTC.

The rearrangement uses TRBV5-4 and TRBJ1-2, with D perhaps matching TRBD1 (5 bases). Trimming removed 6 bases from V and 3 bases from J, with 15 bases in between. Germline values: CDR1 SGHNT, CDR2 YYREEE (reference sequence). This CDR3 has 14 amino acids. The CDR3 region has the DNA TGTGCCAGCACTCCGGCGGGGGACCACTATGGCTACACCTTC. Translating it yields CASTPAGDHYGYTF. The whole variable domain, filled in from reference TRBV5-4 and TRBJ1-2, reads ETGVTQSPTHLIKTRGQQVTLRCSSQSGHNTVSWYQQALGQGPQFIFQYYREEENGRGNFPPRFSGLQFPNYSSELNVNALELDDSALYLCASTPAGDHYGYTFGSGTRLTVV.

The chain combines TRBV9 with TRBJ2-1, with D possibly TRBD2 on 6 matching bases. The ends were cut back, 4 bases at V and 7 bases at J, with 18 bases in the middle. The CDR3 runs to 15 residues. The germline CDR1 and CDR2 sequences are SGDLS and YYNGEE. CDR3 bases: TGTGCCAGCAGCCCTCCCGGGCCCCGGGGGAATGAGCAGTTCTTC. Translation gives CASSPPGPRGNEQFF.

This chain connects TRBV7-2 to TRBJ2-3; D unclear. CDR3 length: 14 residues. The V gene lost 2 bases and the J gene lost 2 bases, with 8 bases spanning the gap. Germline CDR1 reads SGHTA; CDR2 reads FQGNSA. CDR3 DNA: TGTGCCAGCAGCTTATCCCGTTCCACAGATACGCAGTATTTT. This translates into CASSLSRSTDTQYF.

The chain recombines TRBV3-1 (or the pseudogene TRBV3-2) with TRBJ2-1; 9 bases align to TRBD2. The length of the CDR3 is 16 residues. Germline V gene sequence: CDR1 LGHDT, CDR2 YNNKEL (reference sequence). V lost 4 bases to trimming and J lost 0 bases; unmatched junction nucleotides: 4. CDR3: CASSPGSGSSYNEQFF. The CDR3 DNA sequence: TGTGCCAGCAGCCCCGGTAGCGGGAGCTCCTACAATGAGCAGTTCTTC.

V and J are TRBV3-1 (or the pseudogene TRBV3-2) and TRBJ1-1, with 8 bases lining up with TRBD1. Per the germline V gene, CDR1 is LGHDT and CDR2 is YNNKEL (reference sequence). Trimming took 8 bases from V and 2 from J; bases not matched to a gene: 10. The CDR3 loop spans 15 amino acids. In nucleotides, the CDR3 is TGTGCCAGCGCTCCCTCGGGACAGGCAAACACTGAAGCTTTCTTT. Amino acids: CASAPSGQANTEAFF.

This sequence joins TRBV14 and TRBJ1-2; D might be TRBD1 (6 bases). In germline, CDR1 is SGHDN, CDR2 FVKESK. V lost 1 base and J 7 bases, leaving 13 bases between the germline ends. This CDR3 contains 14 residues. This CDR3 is CASSQGARGFGYTF. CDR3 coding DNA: TGTGCCAGCAGCCAAGGTGCCAGGGGTTTTGGCTACACCTTC.

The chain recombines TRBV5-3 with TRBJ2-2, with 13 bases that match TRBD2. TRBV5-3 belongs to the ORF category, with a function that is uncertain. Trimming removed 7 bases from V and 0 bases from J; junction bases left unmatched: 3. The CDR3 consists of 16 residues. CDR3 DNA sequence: TGTGCCAGAGAACTAGCGGGAGGGACGAACACCGGGGAGCTGTTTTTT. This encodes CARELAGGTNTGELFF.

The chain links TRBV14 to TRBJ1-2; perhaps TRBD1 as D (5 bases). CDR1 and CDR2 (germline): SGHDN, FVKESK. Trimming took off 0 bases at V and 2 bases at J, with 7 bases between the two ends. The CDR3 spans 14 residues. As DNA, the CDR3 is TGTGCCAGCAGCCAAGACAGGGCCAACTATGGCTACACCTTC. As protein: CASSQDRANYGYTF. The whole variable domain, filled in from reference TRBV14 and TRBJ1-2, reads EAGVTQFPSHSVIEKGQTVTLRCDPISGHDNLYWYRRVMGKEIKFLLHFVKESKQDESGMPNNRFLAERTGGTYSTLKVQPAELEDSGVYFCASSQDRANYGYTFGSGTRLTVV.

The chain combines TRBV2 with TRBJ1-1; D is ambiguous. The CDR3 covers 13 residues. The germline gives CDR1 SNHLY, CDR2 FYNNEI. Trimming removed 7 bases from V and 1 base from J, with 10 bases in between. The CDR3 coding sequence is TGTGCCAGCAATACCTGGGCGAACACTGAAGCTTTCTTT. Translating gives CASNTWANTEAFF. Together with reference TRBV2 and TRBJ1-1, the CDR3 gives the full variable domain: EPEVTQTPSHQVTQMGQEVILRCVPISNHLYFYWYRQILGQKVEFLVSFYNNEISEKSEIFDDQFSVERPDGSNFTLKIRSTKLEDSAMYFCASNTWANTEAFFGQGTRLTVV.

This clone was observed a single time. The CDR3 is CASSQVRGSSYNEQFF. The DNA of the CDR3 is TGTGCCAGCAGCCAAGTCAGAGGGAGCTCCTACAATGAGCAGTTCTTC. J is TRBJ2-1 and V is TRBV7-9, with a tentative D call TRBD2 (5 bases). Germline V gives CDR1 SEHNR, CDR2 FQNEAQ (reference sequence). The V gene lost 5 bases and the J gene lost 0 bases, with 14 bases spanning the gap. The CDR3 totals 16 residues.

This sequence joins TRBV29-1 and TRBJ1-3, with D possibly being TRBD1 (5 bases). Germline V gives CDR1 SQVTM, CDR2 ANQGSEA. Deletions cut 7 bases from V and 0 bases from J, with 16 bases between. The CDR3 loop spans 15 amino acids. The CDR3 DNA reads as TGCAGCGCGACGGACACTACCCGCTCTGGAAACACCATATATTTT. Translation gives CSATDTTRSGNTIYF.

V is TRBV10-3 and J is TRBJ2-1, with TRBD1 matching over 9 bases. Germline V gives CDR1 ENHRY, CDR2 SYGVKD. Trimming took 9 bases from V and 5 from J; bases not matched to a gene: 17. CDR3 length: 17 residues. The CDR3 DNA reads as TGTGCCATATCGGGACAGGGCAAGCGGAGGGGCGACAATGAGCAGTTCTTC. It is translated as CAISGQGKRRGDNEQFF.

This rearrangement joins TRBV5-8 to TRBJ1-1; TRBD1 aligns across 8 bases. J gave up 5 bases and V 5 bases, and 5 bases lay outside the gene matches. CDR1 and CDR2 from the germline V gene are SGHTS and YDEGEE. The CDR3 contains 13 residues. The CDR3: CASRRTGRTEAFF. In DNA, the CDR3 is TGTGCCAGCAGGAGGACAGGGAGAACTGAAGCTTTCTTT.

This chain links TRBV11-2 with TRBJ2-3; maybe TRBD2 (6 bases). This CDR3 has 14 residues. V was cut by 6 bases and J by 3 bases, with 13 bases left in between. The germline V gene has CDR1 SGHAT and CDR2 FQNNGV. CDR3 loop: CASRSGLATDTQYF. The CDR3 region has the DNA TGTGCCAGCAGAAGTGGGCTAGCGACAGATACGCAGTATTTT. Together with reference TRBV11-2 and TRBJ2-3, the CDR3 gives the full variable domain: EAGVAQSPRYKIIEKRQSVAFWCNPISGHATLYWYQQILGQGPKLLIQFQNNGVVDDSQLPKDRFSAERLKGVDSTLKIQPAKLEDSAVYLCASRSGLATDTQYFGPGTRLTVL.